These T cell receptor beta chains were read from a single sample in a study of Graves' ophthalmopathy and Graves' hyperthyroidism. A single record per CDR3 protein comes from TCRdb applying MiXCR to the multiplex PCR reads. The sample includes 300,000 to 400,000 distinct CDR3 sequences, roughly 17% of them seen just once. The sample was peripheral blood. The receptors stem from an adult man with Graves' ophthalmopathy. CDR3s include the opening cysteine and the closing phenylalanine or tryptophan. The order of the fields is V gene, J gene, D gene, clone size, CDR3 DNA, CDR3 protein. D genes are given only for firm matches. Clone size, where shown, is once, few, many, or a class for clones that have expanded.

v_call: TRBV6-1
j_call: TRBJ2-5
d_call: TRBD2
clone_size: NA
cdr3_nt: TGTGCCAGCAGTGAAGGTGCACTAGCGTCGCGAGGAGAGACCCAGTACTTC
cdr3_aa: CASSEGALASRGETQYF

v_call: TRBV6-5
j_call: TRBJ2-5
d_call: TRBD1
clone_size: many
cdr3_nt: TGTGCCAGCATCAGGGGGCTATGGGAGACCCAGTACTTC
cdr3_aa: CASIRGLWETQYF

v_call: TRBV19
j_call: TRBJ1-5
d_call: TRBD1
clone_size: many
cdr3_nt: TGTGCCAGTAGTGGGACAGGGTATCAGCCCCAGCATTTT
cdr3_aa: CASSGTGYQPQHF

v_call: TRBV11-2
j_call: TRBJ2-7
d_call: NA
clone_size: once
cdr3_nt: TGTGCCAGCAGCTTAAGGCCCGAGCCCGCGTACGAGCAGTACTTC
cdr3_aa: CASSLRPEPAYEQYF

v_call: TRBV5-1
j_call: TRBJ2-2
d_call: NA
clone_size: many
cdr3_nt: TGCGCCAGCAGCACTATTGAGAGGGGGTTTGACACCGGGGAGCTGTTTTTT
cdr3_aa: CASSTIERGFDTGELFF

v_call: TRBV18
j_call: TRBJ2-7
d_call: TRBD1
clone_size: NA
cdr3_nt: TGTGCCAGCTCGCCTAGTTCGGGACAGGCCCTATACGAGCAGTACTTC
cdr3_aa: CASSPSSGQALYEQYF

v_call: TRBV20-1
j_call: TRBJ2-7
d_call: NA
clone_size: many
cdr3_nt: TGCAGTGCTAGAGAACTAAGTTCGACGAGTGACTACGAGCAGTACTTC
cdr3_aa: CSARELSSTSDYEQYF

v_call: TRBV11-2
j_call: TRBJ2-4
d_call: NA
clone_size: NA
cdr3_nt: TGTGCCAGCAGCGATCACACAGGGCGAGGGGACATTCAGTACTTC
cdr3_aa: CASSDHTGRGDIQYF

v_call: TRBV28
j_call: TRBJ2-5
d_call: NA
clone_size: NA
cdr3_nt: TGTGCCAACACGCGCCGGGACTTACAAGAGACCCAGTACTTC
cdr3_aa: CANTRRDLQETQYF

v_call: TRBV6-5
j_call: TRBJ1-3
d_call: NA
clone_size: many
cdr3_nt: TGTGCCAGCAGGTTACAGGGTTCTGGAAACACCATATATTTT
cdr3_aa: CASRLQGSGNTIYF

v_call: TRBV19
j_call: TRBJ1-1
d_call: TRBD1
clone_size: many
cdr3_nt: TGTGCCAGTAGTACCGGGGACAGGTGGAACACTGAAGCTTTCTTT
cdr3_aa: CASSTGDRWNTEAFF

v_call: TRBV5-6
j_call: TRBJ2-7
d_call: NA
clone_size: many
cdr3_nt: TGTGCCAGCAGCTTGGACAGGCACCCGAACGAGCAGTACTTC
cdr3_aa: CASSLDRHPNEQYF

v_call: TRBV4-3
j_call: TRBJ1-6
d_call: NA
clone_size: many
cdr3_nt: TGCGCCAGCAGCCAAGATAACGCAGGGGACCTTAATTCACCCCTCCACTTT
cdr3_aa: CASSQDNAGDLNSPLHF

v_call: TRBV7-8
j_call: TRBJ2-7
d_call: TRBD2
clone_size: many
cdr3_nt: TGTGCCAGCAGCCAGCTAGCGGCATCCGACTACGAGCAGTACTTC
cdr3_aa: CASSQLAASDYEQYF

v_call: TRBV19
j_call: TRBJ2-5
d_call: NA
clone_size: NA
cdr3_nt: TGTGCCAGTAGTGCACAGGTCTTTCGGGAGACCCAGTACTTC
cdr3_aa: CASSAQVFRETQYF

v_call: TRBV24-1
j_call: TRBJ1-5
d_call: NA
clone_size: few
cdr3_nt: TGTGCCACCAGTGACAAGGGAGAAGTTGTGCATTTT
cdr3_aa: CATSDKGEVVHF

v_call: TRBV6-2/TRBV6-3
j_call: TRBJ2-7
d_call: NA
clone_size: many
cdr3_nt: TGTGCCAGCAGTTACATGTCCTCGACTACGACGGACTTC
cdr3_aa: CASSYMSSTTTDF

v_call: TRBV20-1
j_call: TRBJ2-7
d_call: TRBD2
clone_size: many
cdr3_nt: TGCAGTGCTAGTGGGACTAGCGGGCTCTACGAGCAGTACTTC
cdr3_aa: CSASGTSGLYEQYF

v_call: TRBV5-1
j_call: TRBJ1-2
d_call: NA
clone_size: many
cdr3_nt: TGCGCCAGCAGCTTGGCTTTTGTCGATGGCTACACCTTC
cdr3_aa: CASSLAFVDGYTF

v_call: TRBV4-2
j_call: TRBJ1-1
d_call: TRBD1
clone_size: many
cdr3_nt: TGTGCCAGCAGCCAAGATGAGGTGGACAGGGGAATGAACACTGAAGCTTTCTTT
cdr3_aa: CASSQDEVDRGMNTEAFF

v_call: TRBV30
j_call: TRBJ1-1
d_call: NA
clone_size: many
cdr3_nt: TGTGCCTGGAGGGACAGCTTGAACACTGAAGCTTTCTTT
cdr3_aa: CAWRDSLNTEAFF

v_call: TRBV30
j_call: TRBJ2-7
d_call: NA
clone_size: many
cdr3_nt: TGTGCCTGGAGTGTTGGGACGGCCTCCTACGAGCAGTACTTC
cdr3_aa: CAWSVGTASYEQYF

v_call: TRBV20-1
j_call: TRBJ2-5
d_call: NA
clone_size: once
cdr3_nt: TGCAGTGCTAGTAGATTAGACCAAGAGACCCAGTACTTC
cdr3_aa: CSASRLDQETQYF

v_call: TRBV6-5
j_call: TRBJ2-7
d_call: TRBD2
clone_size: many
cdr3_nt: TGTGCCAGCAGTTGGGAGCGGGGAACCTACGAGCAGTACTTC
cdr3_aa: CASSWERGTYEQYF

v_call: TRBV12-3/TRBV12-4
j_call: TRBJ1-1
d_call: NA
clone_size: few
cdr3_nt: TGTGCCAGCACGTCACGCGTAAACACTGAAGCTTTCTTT
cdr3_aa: CASTSRVNTEAFF

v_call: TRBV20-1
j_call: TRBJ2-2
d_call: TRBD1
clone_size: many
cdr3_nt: TGCAGTGCCCGGGACAGGGGGATTGTCACCGGGGAGCTGTTTTTT
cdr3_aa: CSARDRGIVTGELFF

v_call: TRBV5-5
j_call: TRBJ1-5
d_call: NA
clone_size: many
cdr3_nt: TGTGCCAGCAGCGCGGGACTGCCGGTTAGCAATCAGCCCCAGCATTTT
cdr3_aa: CASSAGLPVSNQPQHF